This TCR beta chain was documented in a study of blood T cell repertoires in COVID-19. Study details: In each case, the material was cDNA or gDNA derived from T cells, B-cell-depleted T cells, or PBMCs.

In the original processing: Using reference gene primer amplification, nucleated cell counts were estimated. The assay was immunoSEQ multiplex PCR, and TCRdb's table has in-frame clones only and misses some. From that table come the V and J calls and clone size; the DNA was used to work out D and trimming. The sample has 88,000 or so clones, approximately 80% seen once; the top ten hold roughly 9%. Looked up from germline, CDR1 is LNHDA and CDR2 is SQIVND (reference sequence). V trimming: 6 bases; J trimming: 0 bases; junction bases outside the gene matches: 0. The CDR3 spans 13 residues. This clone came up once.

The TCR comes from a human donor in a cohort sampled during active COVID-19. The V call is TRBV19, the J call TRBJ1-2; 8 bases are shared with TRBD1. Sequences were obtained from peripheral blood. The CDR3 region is CASRTGANYGYTF. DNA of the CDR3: TGTGCCAGTAGGACAGGGGCTAACTATGGCTACACCTTC.